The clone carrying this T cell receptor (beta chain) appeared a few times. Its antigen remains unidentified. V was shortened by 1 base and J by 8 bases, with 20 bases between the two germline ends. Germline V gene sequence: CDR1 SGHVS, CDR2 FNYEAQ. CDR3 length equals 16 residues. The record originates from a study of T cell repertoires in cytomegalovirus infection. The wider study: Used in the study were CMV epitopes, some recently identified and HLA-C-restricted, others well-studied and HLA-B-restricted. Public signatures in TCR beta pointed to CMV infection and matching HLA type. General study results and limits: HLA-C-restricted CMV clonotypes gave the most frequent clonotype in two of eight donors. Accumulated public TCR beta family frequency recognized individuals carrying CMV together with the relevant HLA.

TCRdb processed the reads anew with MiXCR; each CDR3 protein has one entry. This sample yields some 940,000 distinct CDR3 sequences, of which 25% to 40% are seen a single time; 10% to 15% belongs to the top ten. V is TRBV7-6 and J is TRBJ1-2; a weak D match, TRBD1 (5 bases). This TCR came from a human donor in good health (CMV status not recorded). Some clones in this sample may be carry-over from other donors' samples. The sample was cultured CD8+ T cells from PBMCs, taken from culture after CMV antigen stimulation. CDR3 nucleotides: TGTGCCAGCAGCTTAGAAGGGGCACTGGGGTCGGGAGGCTACACCTTC. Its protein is CASSLEGALGSGGYTF.